Detailed here is one T cell receptor beta chain. Its specificity is not known. The data originate from a study of T-cell memory formation after mild COVID-19. Study-level background: The TCR clusters were mostly specific to one donor.

The CDR3 is 14 residues long. CDR1 SGHVS and CDR2 FQNEAQ come from the germline V gene. The V end was cut by 9 bases, the J end by 1 base, with 13 bases between. The authors produced TCR alpha and TCR beta cDNA libraries with sample barcodes and UMIs by 5'RACE using constant-segment primers. TCRdb independently ran MiXCR on the 5' RACE reads; one entry per CDR3 protein. The sample includes hundreds of thousands of distinct CDR3 sequences, more than 15% of them seen just once. The study's findings and limits: Within pre-infection memory, some responding clones were found, suggesting cross-reactive memory joined. Contracting CD8+ clones were enriched in EMRA, CD4+ mainly in CM and EM.

The specimen was PBMCs or a T cell subset sorted from them (not recorded which). This chain uses TRBV7-8 with TRBJ2-1; D possibly corresponds to TRBD2 (5 bases). The sequence derives from an adult woman who had mild COVID-19 (a few samples of this study predate the infection). Cell type and time point are not known. CDR3 region: CASKAPGSYNEQFF. In nucleotides, the CDR3 is TGTGCCAGTAAGGCGCCGGGGTCCTACAATGAGCAGTTCTTC.